The present TCR beta chain was sequenced within a study of blood T cell repertoires in COVID-19. Study details: The United States, Italy and Spain were the sources of the acute and convalescent COVID-19 samples. Nucleic acid was either cDNA or gDNA, and it came from T cells, B-cell-depleted T cells, or PBMCs.

Per the authors' pipeline: Estimation of nucleated cell counts relied on the amplification of reference gene primers. This table comes from immunoSEQ multiplex PCR, and its TCRdb copy is limited to in-frame clones, with some not included. The DNA gave D and trimming, while V, J and clone size come from that table. Of approximately 120,000 clones in the sample, approximately 77% were seen once. V lost 6 bases to trimming and J lost 11 bases; unmatched junction nucleotides: 6. This CDR3 is 14 amino acids long. The V gene's germline CDR1 is LNHDA and CDR2 SQIVND (reference sequence). The J gene is TRBJ1-6, the V gene TRBV19; TRBD1 matches at 11 bases. Sample: peripheral blood. The receptor's source is an elderly man with acute or convalescent COVID-19. CDR3 amino acids: CASSPGQGVTPLHF. In DNA form, the CDR3 reads TGTGCCAGTAGCCCGGGACAGGGGGTGACACCCCTCCACTTT.